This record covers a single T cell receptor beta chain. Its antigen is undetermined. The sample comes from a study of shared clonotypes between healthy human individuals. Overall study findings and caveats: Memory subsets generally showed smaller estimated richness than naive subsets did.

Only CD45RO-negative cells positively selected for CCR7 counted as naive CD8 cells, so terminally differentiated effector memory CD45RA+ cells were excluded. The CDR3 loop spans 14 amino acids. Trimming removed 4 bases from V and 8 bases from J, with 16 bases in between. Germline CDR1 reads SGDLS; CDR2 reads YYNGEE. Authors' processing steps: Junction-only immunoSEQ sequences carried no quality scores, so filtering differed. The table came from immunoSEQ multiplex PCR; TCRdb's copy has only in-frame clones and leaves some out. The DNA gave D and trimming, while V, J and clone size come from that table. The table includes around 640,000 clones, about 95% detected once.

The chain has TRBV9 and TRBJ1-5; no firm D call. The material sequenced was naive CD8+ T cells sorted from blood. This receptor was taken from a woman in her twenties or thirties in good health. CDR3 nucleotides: TGTGCCAGCAGCCCGGACGGCAGCTGGGAGCCCCAGCATTTT. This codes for CASSPDGSWEPQHF.